Following are 3 T cell receptor beta chains from one sample sequenced in a study of CD8+CD57+ T cells in acquired aplastic anemia. Genomic DNA, the template, was used for profiling of the TCR beta VDJ and CDR3. TCRdb reprocessed the reads via MiXCR and lists one record per CDR3 protein. The sample yields some 180,000 distinct CDR3 sequences, about half seen once. The sample consisted of sorted CD4+, CD8+, or CD8+CD57+ T cells (not recorded which) from PBMCs. All receptors come from a human donor in good health.

The J gene is TRBJ2-5, the V gene TRBV7-9; perhaps TRBD1 as D (6 bases). This CDR3 has 14 amino acids. The V end was cut by 5 bases, the J end by 5 bases, with 15 bases between. Germline CDR1 reads SEHNR; CDR2 reads FQNEAQ (reference sequence). In DNA form, the CDR3 reads TGTGCCAGCAGCACAACAGGGCCACGGGAGACCCAGTACTTC. Protein sequence: CASSTTGPRETQYF.

The rearrangement joins TRBV20-1 to TRBJ1-2; 9 positions agree with TRBD1. Trimming at V came to 1 base and at J to 5 bases, leaving 8 bases not matched to a gene. Germline V gene data show CDR1 as DFQATT and CDR2 as SNEGSKA (reference sequence). The CDR3 extends over 15 amino acids. The CDR3 protein is CSARGPDRGIYGYTF. CDR3 nucleotides: TGCAGTGCTAGAGGACCAGACAGGGGGATATATGGCTACACCTTC.

The rearrangement joins TRBV3-1 to TRBJ1-6; no reliable D call. Trimming pared 0 bases from V and 2 bases from J, leaving 8 bases between. The CDR3 has 16 amino acids. Germline values: CDR1 LGHDT, CDR2 YNNKEL (reference sequence). CDR3 loop: CASSQEWVAYNSPLHF. Written as DNA, the CDR3 is TGTGCCAGCAGCCAAGAATGGGTAGCCTATAATTCACCCCTCCACTTT.